This note documents a single T cell receptor (beta chain) sequence. The antigen is undetermined. The data derive from a study of vaccination and CD4 T cells after COVID-19. This sample's treatment: roughly 11-day PBMC culture with coronavirus spike peptide pools or control peptides (ViraFEST assay). Trimming removed 2 bases at V and 0 bases at J, with 4 bases between. CDR1 DFQATT and CDR2 SNEGSKA come from the germline V gene (reference sequence). This CDR3 region has 12 residues. Sequencing of the DNA from cultured CD4+ T cells was carried out with the Oncomine TCR Beta short-read assay. TCRdb used MiXCR to reprocess the PCR reads, holding one entry per CDR3 protein. The data show about 15,000 distinct CDR3 sequences, around 53% seen once.

The sequencing input was CD4+ T cells from blood, cultured in vitro. This TCR was sampled from a human donor who had recovered from COVID-19. The V call is TRBV20-1, the J call TRBJ1-1; D remains ambiguous. This chain's CDR3 is CSARRVNTEAFF. The CDR3 bases are TGCAGTGCTAGAAGGGTGAACACTGAAGCTTTCTTT.